The sequence of this T cell receptor beta chain was determined in a study of blood T cell repertoires in COVID-19. The protocol was immunoSEQ multiplex PCR, while the TCRdb copy is restricted to in-frame clones and leaves out a portion. Among approximately 53,000 clones listed, more than 70% were seen once. From germline, CDR1 is SGHDT and CDR2 YYEEEE. With 2 bases removed from V and 0 bases from J, the gap between germline ends came to 11 bases. The CDR3 has 15 amino acids. The sequenced sample was peripheral blood. The source is a human donor in a cohort sampled during active COVID-19. The chain recombines TRBV5-6 with TRBJ1-2; no definite D call. The CDR3 DNA reads TGTGCCAGCAGCTTAAGACAAATTACTAACTATGGCTACACCTTC. As protein: CASSLRQITNYGYTF.